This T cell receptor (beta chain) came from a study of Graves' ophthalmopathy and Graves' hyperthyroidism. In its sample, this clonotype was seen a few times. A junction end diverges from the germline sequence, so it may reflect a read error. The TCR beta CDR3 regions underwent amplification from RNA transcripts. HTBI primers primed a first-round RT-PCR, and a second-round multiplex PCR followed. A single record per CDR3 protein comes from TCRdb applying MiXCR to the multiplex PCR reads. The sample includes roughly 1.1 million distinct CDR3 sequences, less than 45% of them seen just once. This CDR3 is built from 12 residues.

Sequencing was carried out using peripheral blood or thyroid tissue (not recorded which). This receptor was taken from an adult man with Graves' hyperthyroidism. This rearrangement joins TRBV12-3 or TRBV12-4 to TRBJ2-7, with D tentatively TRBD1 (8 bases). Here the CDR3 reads CASSLYRGGYVF. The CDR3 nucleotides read TGTGCCAGCAGTTTATACAGGGGGGGCTACGTTTTC.